These T cell receptor beta chains were read from a single sample in a study of T cells in Graves' hyperthyroidism and ophthalmopathy. TCRdb passed the multiplex PCR reads through MiXCR, listing each CDR3 protein once. Among fewer than 500,000 distinct CDR3 sequences, more than 14% were seen once, and the ten largest hold 20%. What was sequenced was blood. Source of these receptors: a woman aged 25 to 45 with Graves' ophthalmopathy. Each CDR3 is given with its conserved first and last residue. A D gene is named only where the DNA matches it firmly.

D	J	V	CDR3
TRBD2	TRBJ2-2	TRBV6-1	CASNIGSGRSSGELFF
TRBD2	TRBJ2-6	TRBV5-4	CASSFGLAGYGGANVLTF
-	TRBJ2-3	TRBV6-6	CASSYSGIDYTDTQYF
-	TRBJ2-7	TRBV12-3/TRBV12-4	CASSLDGNSYEQYF
-	TRBJ1-4	TRBV20-1	CSARWSEKLFF
-	TRBJ1-1	TRBV6-6	CACSYSVRGANTEAFF
-	TRBJ1-4	TRBV10-3	CAIRQGREEKLFF
-	TRBJ2-3	TRBV27	CASSERTQYF
TRBD2	TRBJ2-5	TRBV12-3/TRBV12-4	CASSFSLAGVYPAETQYF
TRBD1	TRBJ1-5	TRBV20-1	CSAPPGTGGATSNQPQHF
TRBD1	TRBJ1-2	TRBV29-1	CSVSARGQGASGYTF
-	TRBJ1-5	TRBV15	CATSRDRGWGNQPQHF
-	TRBJ2-5	TRBV7-8	CASSLAGVRGETQYF
-	TRBJ2-2	TRBV12-3/TRBV12-4	CASGVPGPNTGELFF
-	TRBJ1-4	TRBV3-1	CASSQAVGEKLFF
-	TRBJ2-1	TRBV20-1	CSARERVLLDYNEQFF
TRBD1	TRBJ1-5	TRBV19	CASTSWAIGQGASQPQHF
-	TRBJ2-7	TRBV11-2	CASSQQQGGHEQYF
-	TRBJ2-2	TRBV20-1	CSARDLRGINTGELFF
-	TRBJ2-1	TRBV5-6	CASSPGLYNEQFF
-	TRBJ1-4	TRBV12-3/TRBV12-4	CASSSPRGTNEKLFF
-	TRBJ1-3	TRBV30	CAWSVTGGSGNTIYF
-	TRBJ2-3	TRBV28	CASKMGDTQYF
TRBD1	TRBJ2-7	TRBV29-1	CSVDRANYEQYF
-	TRBJ2-7	TRBV4-1	CASSQVGNEQYF
-	TRBJ1-2	TRBV28	CATAGTSLYGYTF
-	TRBJ1-2	TRBV5-4	CASSFRGIPYGYTF
-	TRBJ2-2	TRBV19	CASSSPRGTNTGELFF
-	TRBJ2-2	TRBV5-1	CASSFIRGGTGELFF
TRBD2	TRBJ2-1	TRBV3-1	CASSQELASGHNEQFF
-	TRBJ1-2	TRBV12-3/TRBV12-4	CASRSTLGTDYGYTF
TRBD2	TRBJ2-1	TRBV27	CASRGLAGFNEQFF
TRBD2	TRBJ2-5	TRBV6-1	CASSKLAGGPQETQYF
TRBD2	TRBJ2-3	TRBV7-3	CASSREGGGLSDTQYF
TRBD1	TRBJ1-3	TRBV28	CASSHPFRTGGTGNTIYF
-	TRBJ2-4	TRBV29-1	CSALAGLGVNIQYF
-	TRBJ1-1	TRBV28	CASSLMSAEAFF
-	TRBJ1-4	TRBV6-1	CASRDRTIGKLFF
-	TRBJ2-1	TRBV15	CATSRDRTDSYNEQFF
-	TRBJ2-7	TRBV5-1	CASSLSGDYYEQYF
-	TRBJ2-5	TRBV2	CASTPRRQGQETQYF
TRBD1	TRBJ2-1	TRBV5-4	CAGRRGTETYNEQFF
-	TRBJ2-7	TRBV7-9	CASSFRSHYEQYF
-	TRBJ2-3	TRBV6-2/TRBV6-3	CASTNENSGLGYF
-	TRBJ2-5	TRBV20-1	CSARPVQETQYF
TRBD1	TRBJ2-1	TRBV7-9	CASREQGPYNEQFF
-	TRBJ1-2	TRBV6-1	CASTQGEDNYGYTF
-	TRBJ1-1	TRBV7-8	CASSRNFGASGEGDTEAFF
-	TRBJ1-1	TRBV7-2	CASSPRGQMNTEAFF
-	TRBJ2-7	TRBV7-9	CASTKDPGTSYEQYF
-	TRBJ2-1	TRBV4-1	CASSQAGGRLGEQFF
-	TRBJ2-5	TRBV20-1	CSANSGPVQETQYF
TRBD1	TRBJ1-6	TRBV20-1	CSATTTGTGGYNSPLHF
TRBD1	TRBJ1-1	TRBV3-1	CASSQEVRGRTEAFF